This TCR beta chain was found in a study of blood T cells in healthy people across ages. Overall study findings and caveats: The authors considered diversity estimates from one million T cells to be underestimates.

A second 7 to 11 cycle PCR used barcoded and J-beta primers. TCRdb recomputed calls from the 5' RACE reads with MiXCR, one row per CDR3 protein. The data contain over 700,000 distinct CDR3 sequences, just under 25% of them singletons. There were at least 6 micrograms of total RNA extracted from every sample. A note on this clonotype: What it binds is unknown.

The CDR3 sequence is 13 residues long. Germline V gene lookup returns CDR1 SEHNR and CDR2 FQNEAQ (reference sequence). The data also belong to a second study, concerning T cells of mothers and their children. This second report adds: Nine systemically healthy Caucasian donors: three mothers, six children. Versus unrelated pairs, overlap was slightly higher in related mother-child pairs, without reaching significance.

Input material: blood. This TCR was sampled from a boy under 18 in good health. The V call is TRBV7-9, the J call TRBJ2-5; D unclear. Judging by the DNA end, TRBJ2-7 fits better; the J call may be wrong. The CDR3, as DNA: TGTGCCAGCAGTTCTTACGTTACCTACGAGCAGTACTTC. Residues: CASSSYVTYEQYF.